The rows below give T cell receptor beta chains drawn from one sample of a study of CD8 T cells in Susac syndrome. TCRdb analysed the immunoSEQ multiplex PCR reads with MiXCR anew, one entry per CDR3 protein. The table shows 210,000 or so distinct CDR3 sequences, with 92% occurring only once. Sequencing input: CD8+ T cells from PBMCs. These receptors all stem from a human donor with multiple sclerosis. The CDR3 runs from the conserved cysteine through the conserved F or W. A D gene is named only where the DNA matches it firmly. Rows give clone size only sometimes, using once, few, many, or a class for an expanded clone.

v_call,clone_size,d_call,j_call,cdr3_nt,cdr3_aa
TRBV12-3/TRBV12-4,-,TRBD1,TRBJ1-1,TGTGCCAGCAGTCTAACAACCTCTCTGGACAGGGGGGAACCGAACACTGAAGCTTTCTTT,CASSLTTSLDRGEPNTEAFF
TRBV2,-,TRBD2,TRBJ2-5,TGTGCCAGCAGCGACGGACTAGCGGGGGGCCAAGAGACCCAGTACTTC,CASSDGLAGGQETQYF
TRBV29-1,-,TRBD2,TRBJ2-1,TGCAGCGTCCAACTAGCGGGAGTCCCCTCCTACAATGAGCAGTTCTTC,CSVQLAGVPSYNEQFF
TRBV20-1,-,-,TRBJ1-4,TGCAGTGCTAGAGATTGGTTGGCTTCTAATGAAAAACTGTTTTTT,CSARDWLASNEKLFF
TRBV27,-,-,TRBJ1-5,TGTGCCAGCAGTGTACAGGCCCATCAGCCCCAGCATTTT,CASSVQAHQPQHF
TRBV5-6,-,-,TRBJ2-1,TGTGCCAGCAGCTTCGGACTGGGGGGTTCCTACAATGAGCAGTTCTTC,CASSFGLGGSYNEQFF
TRBV29-1,-,-,TRBJ1-2,TGCAGCGTTGAGGGGGAGGTCTATGGCTACACCTTC,CSVEGEVYGYTF
TRBV3-1,few,TRBD1,TRBJ2-7,TGTGCCAGCAGCACAAGACAGGGTCAGGCCTACGAGCAGTACTTC,CASSTRQGQAYEQYF
TRBV10-2,-,-,TRBJ2-7,TGCGCCAGCAGTGAGGACCCTTACGAGCAGTACTTC,CASSEDPYEQYF
TRBV12-3/TRBV12-4,few,-,TRBJ2-3,TGTGCCAGCAGTTTAGGGGGTAGCACAGATACGCAGTATTTT,CASSLGGSTDTQYF
TRBV2,-,TRBD1,TRBJ1-2,TGTGCCAGCAAGGAGGGGGCGAAAGGCTACACCTTC,CASKEGAKGYTF
TRBV6-5,once,-,TRBJ1-2,TGTGCCAGCACCCAGAAGGCACACTATGGCTACACCTTC,CASTQKAHYGYTF
TRBV9,-,-,TRBJ1-1,TGTGCCAGCAGCGAGGAGGGAGTGAACACTGAAGCTTTCTTT,CASSEEGVNTEAFF
TRBV6-1,once,-,TRBJ1-5,TGTGCCAGCAGTCCGGACCCTAAGGGTGTTGATCAGCCCCAGCATTTT,CASSPDPKGVDQPQHF